This TCR beta chain was observed in a study of T-cell memory formation after mild COVID-19. As for the study in general: Largely donor-specific TCR clusters were found.

Findings and caveats of the study: Contracting CD4+ clones were located mainly in CM and EM, and CD8+ clones in EMRA. While clones contracting from day 15 to 85 were balanced between CD4 and CD8, later expanders leaned CD4+.

With constant-segment primers, 5'RACE yielded cDNA libraries of TCR alpha and TCR beta that carried sample barcodes and UMIs. A single record per CDR3 protein comes from TCRdb applying MiXCR to the 5' RACE reads. This table has roughly 62,000 distinct CDR3 sequences, about 10% appearing once. V was clipped by 3 bases and J by 4 bases, with 14 bases between them. The CDR3 has 15 residues. CDR1 is MGHRA and CDR2 is YSYEKL in the germline V gene. This clonotype was counted between two and nine times. Its specificity is not known. This clonotype was obtained from a man younger than 30 who had mild COVID-19 (a few samples of this study predate the infection). Cell type and time point are not known. This chain uses TRBV4-1 with TRBJ2-3, with TRBD2 as a possible D gene (7 bases). Sequenced sample: PBMCs or a T cell subset sorted from them (not recorded which). In nucleotides, the CDR3 is TGCGCCAGCAGCCAGGGCGGGGGCCTGGCAGATACGCAGTATTTT. It is translated as CASSQGGGLADTQYF.